The clone carrying this TCR beta chain was picked up a small number of times. Its antigen is still unknown. This record belongs to a study of T-cell memory formation after mild COVID-19. Study results and caveats: CD4/CD8 balance held among clones contracting day 15 to 85, and later expanders leaned CD4+. Those CD4+ clones that contracted were mainly in CM and EM (CD8+ ones in EMRA). Detection of some responders pre-infection suggested pre-existing cross-reactive memory T cells participated.

V gave up 6 bases and J gave up 0 bases; unmatched junction bases: 10. Germline loops: CDR1 MNHEY, CDR2 SVGAGI. This CDR3 is 18 amino acids long. UMIs and sample barcodes were carried by the TCR alpha and TCR beta cDNA libraries that 5'RACE produced using constant-segment primers. In TCRdb, the 5' RACE reads were re-called with MiXCR into one record per CDR3 protein. The sample lists about 180,000 distinct CDR3 sequences, 16% occurring once. Sequenced sample: PBMCs or a T cell subset sorted from them (not recorded which). This sequence was found in an adult woman who had mild COVID-19 (a few samples of this study predate the infection). Cell type and time point are not known. The V gene is TRBV6-5, the J gene TRBJ2-1; 11 bases align to TRBD2. CDR3 coding DNA: TGTGCCAGCAGGTCTCTAGCGGGGGGCGTATCCTCCTACAATGAGCAGTTCTTC. Translated, it gives CASRSLAGGVSSYNEQFF.